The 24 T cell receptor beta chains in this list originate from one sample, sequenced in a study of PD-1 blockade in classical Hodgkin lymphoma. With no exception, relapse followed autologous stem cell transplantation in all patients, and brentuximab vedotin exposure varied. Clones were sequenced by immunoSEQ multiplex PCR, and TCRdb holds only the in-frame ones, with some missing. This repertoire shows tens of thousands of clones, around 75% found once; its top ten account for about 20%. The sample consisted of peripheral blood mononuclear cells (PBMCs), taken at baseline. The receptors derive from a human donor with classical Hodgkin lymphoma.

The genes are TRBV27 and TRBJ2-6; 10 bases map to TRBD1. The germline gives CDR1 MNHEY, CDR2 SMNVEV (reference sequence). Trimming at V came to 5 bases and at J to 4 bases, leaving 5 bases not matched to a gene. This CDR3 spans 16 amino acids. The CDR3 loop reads CASSQGQGRGANVLTF. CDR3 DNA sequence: TGTGCCAGCAGTCAGGGACAGGGGCGGGGGGCCAACGTCCTGACTTTC.

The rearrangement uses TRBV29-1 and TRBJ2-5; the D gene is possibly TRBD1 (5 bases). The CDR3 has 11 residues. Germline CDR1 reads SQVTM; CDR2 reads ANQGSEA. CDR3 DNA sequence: TGCAAAGGTTTAAGGGGAGAGACCCAGTACTTC. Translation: CKGLRGETQYF.

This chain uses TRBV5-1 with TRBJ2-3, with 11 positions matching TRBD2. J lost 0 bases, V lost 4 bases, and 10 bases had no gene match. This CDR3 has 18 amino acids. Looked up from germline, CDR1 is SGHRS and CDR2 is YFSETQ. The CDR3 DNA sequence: TGCGCCAGCAGCCCCCGACTAGCGGGATTCTCTAGCACAGATACGCAGTATTTT. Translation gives CASSPRLAGFSSTDTQYF.

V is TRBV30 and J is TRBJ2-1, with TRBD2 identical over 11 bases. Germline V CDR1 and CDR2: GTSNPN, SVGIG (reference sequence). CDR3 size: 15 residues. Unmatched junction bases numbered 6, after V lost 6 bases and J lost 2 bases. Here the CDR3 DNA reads TGTGCCTGCCCTGGGACTAGCGGCCCCTACAATGAGCAGTTCTTC. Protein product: CACPGTSGPYNEQFF.

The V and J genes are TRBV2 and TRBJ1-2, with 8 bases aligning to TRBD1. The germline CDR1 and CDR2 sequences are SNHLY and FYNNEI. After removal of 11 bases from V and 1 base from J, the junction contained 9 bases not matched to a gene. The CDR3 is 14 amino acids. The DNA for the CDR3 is TGTGCCGCCCAGGTCGGACAGGGTAACTATGGCTACACCTTC. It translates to CAAQVGQGNYGYTF.

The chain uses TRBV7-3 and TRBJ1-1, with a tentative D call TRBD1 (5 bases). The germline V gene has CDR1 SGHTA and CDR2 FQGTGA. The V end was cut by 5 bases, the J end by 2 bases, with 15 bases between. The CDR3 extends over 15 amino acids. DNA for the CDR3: TGTGCCAGCAGCCCACGGCCAGGGCCCAACACTGAAGCTTTCTTT. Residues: CASSPRPGPNTEAFF.

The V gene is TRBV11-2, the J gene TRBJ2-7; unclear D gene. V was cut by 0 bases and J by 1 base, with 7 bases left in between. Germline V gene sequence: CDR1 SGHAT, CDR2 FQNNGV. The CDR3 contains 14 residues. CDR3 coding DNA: TGTGCCAGCAGCTTAGAGGCAGTTTCCTACGAGCAGTACTTC. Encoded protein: CASSLEAVSYEQYF.

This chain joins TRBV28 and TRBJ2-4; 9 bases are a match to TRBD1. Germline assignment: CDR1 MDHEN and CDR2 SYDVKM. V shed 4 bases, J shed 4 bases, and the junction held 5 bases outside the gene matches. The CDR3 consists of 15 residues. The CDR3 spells CASSSSGTGKNIQYF. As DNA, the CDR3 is TGTGCCAGCAGTTCATCCGGGACAGGGAAAAACATTCAGTACTTC.

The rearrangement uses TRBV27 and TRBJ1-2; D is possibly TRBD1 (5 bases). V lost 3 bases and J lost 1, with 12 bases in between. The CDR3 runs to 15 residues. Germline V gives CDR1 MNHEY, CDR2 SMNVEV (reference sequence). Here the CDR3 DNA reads TGTGCCAGCAGTTTCAAATGGGACGGTAACTATGGCTACACCTTC. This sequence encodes CASSFKWDGNYGYTF.

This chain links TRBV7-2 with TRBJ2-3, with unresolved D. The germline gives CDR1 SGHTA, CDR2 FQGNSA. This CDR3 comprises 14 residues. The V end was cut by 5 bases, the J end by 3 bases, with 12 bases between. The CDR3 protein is CASSPSLGTDTQYF. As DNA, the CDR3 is TGTGCCAGCAGCCCATCATTGGGAACAGATACGCAGTATTTT. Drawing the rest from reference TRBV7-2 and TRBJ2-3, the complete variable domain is GAGVSQSPSNKVTEKGKDVELRCDPISGHTALYWYRQSLGQGLEFLIYFQGNSAPDKSGLPSDRFSAERTGGSVSTLTIQRTQQEDSAVYLCASSPSLGTDTQYFGPGTRLTVL.

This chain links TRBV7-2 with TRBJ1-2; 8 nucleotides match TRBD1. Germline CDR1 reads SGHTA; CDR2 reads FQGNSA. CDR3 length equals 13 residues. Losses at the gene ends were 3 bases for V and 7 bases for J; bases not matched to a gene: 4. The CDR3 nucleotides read TGTGCCAGCAGCTTCCAGGGGGCAATTGGCTACACCTTC. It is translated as CASSFQGAIGYTF.

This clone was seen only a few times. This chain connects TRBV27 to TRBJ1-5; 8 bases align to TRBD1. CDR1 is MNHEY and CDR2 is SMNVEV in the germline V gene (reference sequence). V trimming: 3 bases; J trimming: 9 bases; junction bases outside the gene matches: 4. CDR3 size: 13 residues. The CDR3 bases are TGTGCCAGCAGTTTCGGACAGGGCGGGCCCCAGCATTTT. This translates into CASSFGQGGPQHF.

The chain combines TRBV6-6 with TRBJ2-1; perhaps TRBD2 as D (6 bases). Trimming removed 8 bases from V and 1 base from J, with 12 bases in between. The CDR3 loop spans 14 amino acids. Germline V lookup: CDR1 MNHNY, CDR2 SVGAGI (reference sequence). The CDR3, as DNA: TGTGCCAGCTGCGGGGTGGGGTCCTACAATGAGCAGTTCTTC. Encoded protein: CASCGVGSYNEQFF.

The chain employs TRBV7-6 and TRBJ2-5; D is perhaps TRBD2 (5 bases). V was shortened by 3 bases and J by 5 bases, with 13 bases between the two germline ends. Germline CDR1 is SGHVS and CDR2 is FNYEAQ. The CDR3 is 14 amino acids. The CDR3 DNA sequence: TGTGCCAGCAGCTTGGAGGCACTCCGGGAGACCCAGTACTTC. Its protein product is CASSLEALRETQYF.

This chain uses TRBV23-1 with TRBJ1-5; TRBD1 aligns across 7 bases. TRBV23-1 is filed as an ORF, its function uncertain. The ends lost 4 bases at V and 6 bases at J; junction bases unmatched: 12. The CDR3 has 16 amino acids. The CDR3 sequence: CASSPPDRAGGQPQHF. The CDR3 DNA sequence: TGCGCCAGCAGTCCCCCAGACAGGGCGGGAGGTCAGCCCCAGCATTTT.

CDR3 residues: CASSLKTGEYEQYF. In DNA form, the CDR3 reads TGTGCCAGCAGCTTAAAGACAGGGGAATACGAGCAGTACTTC. The chain employs TRBV7-3 and TRBJ2-7, with 8 bases lining up with TRBD1. Per germline, CDR1 SGHTA and CDR2 FQGTGA. Trimming took 1 base from V and 4 from J; bases not matched to a gene: 3. CDR3 length equals 14 residues.

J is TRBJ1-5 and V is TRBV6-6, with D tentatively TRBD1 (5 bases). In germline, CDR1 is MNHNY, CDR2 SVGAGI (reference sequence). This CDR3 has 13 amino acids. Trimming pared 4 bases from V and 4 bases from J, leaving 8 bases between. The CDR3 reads CASSWTSNQPQHF. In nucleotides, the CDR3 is TGTGCCAGCAGTTGGACATCAAATCAGCCCCAGCATTTT.

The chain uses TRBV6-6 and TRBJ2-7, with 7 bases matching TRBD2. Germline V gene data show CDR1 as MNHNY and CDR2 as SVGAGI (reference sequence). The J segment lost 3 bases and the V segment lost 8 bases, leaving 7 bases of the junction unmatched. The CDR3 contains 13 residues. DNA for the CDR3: TGTGCCAGCGCGTACGAGCGGGGCTACGAGCAGTACTTC. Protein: CASAYERGYEQYF.

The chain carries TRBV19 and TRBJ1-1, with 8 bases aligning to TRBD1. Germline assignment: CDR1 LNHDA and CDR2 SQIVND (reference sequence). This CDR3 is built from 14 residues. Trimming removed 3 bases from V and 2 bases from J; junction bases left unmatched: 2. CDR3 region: CASSMGTGNTEAFF. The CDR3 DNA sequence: TGTGCCAGTAGTATGGGGACAGGAAACACTGAAGCTTTCTTT.

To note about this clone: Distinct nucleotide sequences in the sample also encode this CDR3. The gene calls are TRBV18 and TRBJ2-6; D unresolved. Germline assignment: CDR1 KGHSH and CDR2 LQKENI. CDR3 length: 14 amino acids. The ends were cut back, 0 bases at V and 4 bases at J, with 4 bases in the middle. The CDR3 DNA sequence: TGTGCCAGCTCACCACCGACGGGGGCCAACGTCCTGACTTTC. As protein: CASSPPTGANVLTF.

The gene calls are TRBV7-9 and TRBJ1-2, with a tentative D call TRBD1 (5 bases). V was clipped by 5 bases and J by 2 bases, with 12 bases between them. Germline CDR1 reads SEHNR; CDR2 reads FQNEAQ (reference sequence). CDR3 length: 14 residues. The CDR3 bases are TGTGCCAGCAGCCCAGGGCGGCCAAACTATGGCTACACCTTC. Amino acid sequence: CASSPGRPNYGYTF.

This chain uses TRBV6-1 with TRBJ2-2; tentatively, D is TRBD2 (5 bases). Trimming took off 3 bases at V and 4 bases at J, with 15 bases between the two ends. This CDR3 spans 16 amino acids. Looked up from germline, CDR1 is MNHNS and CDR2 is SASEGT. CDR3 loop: CASSDLAGTTTGELFF. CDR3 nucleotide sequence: TGTGCCAGCAGTGATCTCGCGGGCACTACCACCGGGGAGCTGTTTTTT.

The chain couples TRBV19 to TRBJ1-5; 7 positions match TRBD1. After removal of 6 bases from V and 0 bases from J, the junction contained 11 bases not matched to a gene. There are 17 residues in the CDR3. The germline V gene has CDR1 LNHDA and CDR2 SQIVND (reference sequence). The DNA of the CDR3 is TGTGCCAGTAGCCTCCGAGGGGACAGTCTTAGCAATCAGCCCCAGCATTTT. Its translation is CASSLRGDSLSNQPQHF.

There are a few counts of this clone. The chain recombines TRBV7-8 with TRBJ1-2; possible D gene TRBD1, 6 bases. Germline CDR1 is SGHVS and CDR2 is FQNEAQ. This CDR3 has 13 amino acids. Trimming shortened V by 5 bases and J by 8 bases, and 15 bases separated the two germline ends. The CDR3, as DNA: TGTGCCAGCAGCCACAGGGAAGGTCGGGGCTACACCTTC. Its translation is CASSHREGRGYTF.